A single sample gave rise to the 2 T cell receptor beta chains below, sequenced in a study of cytomegalovirus exposure and HLA in healthy donors. Generated by immunoSEQ multiplex PCR, the TCRdb table keeps only in-frame clones and is missing some. The sample has around 160,000 clones; 88% are singletons. Material: PBMCs. All receptors derive from a man younger than 30 in good health and CMV-seronegative.

The chain is built from TRBV27 and TRBJ2-2; 13 bases are shared with TRBD2. CDR3 length equals 15 residues. Germline V gene sequence: CDR1 MNHEY, CDR2 SMNVEV (reference sequence). V shed 5 bases and J 9 bases; nucleotides not matched to a gene: 6. The CDR3, as DNA: TGTGCCAGCAGTGAACTAGCGGGAGGGCGAAGGGAGCTGTTTTTT. Translation: CASSELAGGRRELFF.

The chain carries TRBV2 and TRBJ2-2; 7 nucleotides agree with TRBD2. The germline V gene has CDR1 SNHLY and CDR2 FYNNEI. This CDR3 region has 12 residues. Losses at the gene ends were 8 bases for V and 6 bases for J; bases not matched to a gene: 3. DNA of the CDR3: TGTGCCAGCGGACTAGTGTCCGGGGAGCTGTTTTTT. Its protein product is CASGLVSGELFF.